This T cell receptor beta chain was identified in a study of post-analysis software for immune sequencing data. This clonotype has a handful of counts. Unique-molecular-identifier-tagged TCR beta cDNA libraries were used. The T cell input of roughly 0.85 to 11 million gave 400,000 to 500,000 cDNA molecules. TCRdb re-called the PCR reads through MiXCR, storing one row per CDR3 protein. The sample comprises a few hundred thousand distinct CDR3 sequences, 30% to 40% of which are singletons, and 7.5% to 8.5% rests with the top ten. The source material was blood. The sequence came from a girl between 2 and 10 years old with multiple sclerosis.

This CDR3 is CASRVRLGNTEAFF. In DNA, the CDR3 is TGTGCCAGCAGGGTCCGGTTGGGGAACACTGAAGCTTTCTTT. The rearrangement uses TRBV7-8 and TRBJ1-1, with D unresolved. This CDR3 has 14 residues. Germline CDR1 reads SGHVS; CDR2 reads FQNEAQ. V dropped 6 bases and J dropped 1 base, with 12 bases sitting between them.